The 11 T cell receptor beta chains below were found in one sample sequenced in a study of blood T cell repertoires in COVID-19. Assay used: immunoSEQ multiplex PCR; TCRdb lists only in-frame clones, some missing. Of approximately 350,000 clones listed, around 91% were seen once; the top ten hold roughly 1%. The specimen was PBMCs or T cells enriched from blood (not recorded which). These receptors all come from a man aged 18 to 29 who had recovered from COVID-19.

The chain has TRBV28 and TRBJ1-1, with 7 bases that match TRBD1. Germline values: CDR1 MDHEN, CDR2 SYDVKM. With 7 bases clipped from V and 1 base from J, the junction kept 3 bases outside the gene matches. The length of the CDR3 is 13 residues. The CDR3 sequence: CASIRTGNTEAFF. The DNA of the CDR3 is TGTGCCAGCATTCGGACAGGGAACACTGAAGCTTTCTTT.

J is TRBJ1-1 and V is TRBV7-9, with D possibly matching TRBD1 (6 bases). Per the germline V gene, CDR1 is SEHNR and CDR2 is FQNEAQ (reference sequence). V lost 5 bases to trimming and J lost 1 base, with 11 bases between them. The CDR3 has 14 amino acids. The CDR3 region is CASSPQTGNTEAFF. The CDR3 DNA reads TGTGCCAGCAGCCCCCAGACAGGGAACACTGAAGCTTTCTTT. Together with reference TRBV7-9 and TRBJ1-1, the CDR3 gives the full variable domain: DTGVSQNPRHKITKRGQNVTFRCDPISEHNRLYWYRQTLGQGPEFLTYFQNEAQLEKSRLLSDRFSAERPKGSFSTLEIQRTEQGDSAMYLCASSPQTGNTEAFFGQGTRLTVV.

V usage is TRBV27 and J usage is TRBJ1-1; 9 bases fit TRBD1. Per germline, CDR1 MNHEY and CDR2 SMNVEV (reference sequence). The CDR3 runs 14 residues. Unmatched junction bases numbered 4, after V lost 4 bases and J lost 4 bases. Here the CDR3 DNA reads TGTGCCAGCAGTTGGGACAGGGCAGTCACTGAAGCTTTCTTT. It translates to CASSWDRAVTEAFF.

V is TRBV2 and J is TRBJ2-2, with 7 nucleotides matching TRBD2. The J segment lost 7 bases and the V segment lost 7 bases, leaving 15 bases of the junction unmatched. There are 16 residues in the CDR3. Looked up from germline, CDR1 is SNHLY and CDR2 is FYNNEI. The CDR3 spells CASNDLAVQLGGELFF. CDR3 coding DNA: TGTGCCAGCAATGACCTAGCGGTCCAACTCGGCGGGGAGCTGTTTTTT.

The V and J genes are TRBV7-2 and TRBJ2-7; 7 bases match TRBD1. The germline V gene encodes CDR1 SGHTA and CDR2 FQGNSA. The CDR3 has 13 residues. The V and J ends lost 8 bases and 3 bases, in that order; junction bases with no gene match: 7. Written as DNA, the CDR3 is TGTGCCAGCGGGGGACAGCTACTCTACGAGCAGTACTTC. Residues: CASGGQLLYEQYF. Together with reference TRBV7-2 and TRBJ2-7, the CDR3 gives the full variable domain: GAGVSQSPSNKVTEKGKDVELRCDPISGHTALYWYRQSLGQGLEFLIYFQGNSAPDKSGLPSDRFSAERTGGSVSTLTIQRTQQEDSAVYLCASGGQLLYEQYFGPGTRLTVT.

The table lists this clone with a count of one. This chain links TRBV18 with TRBJ2-5, with 8 nucleotides matching TRBD2. Germline V gives CDR1 KGHSH, CDR2 LQKENI. The V and J ends lost 3 bases and 4 bases, in that order; junction bases with no gene match: 10. This CDR3 has 16 amino acids. CDR3 in amino acids: CASSPSRGGLGETQYF. The DNA of the CDR3 is TGTGCCAGCTCACCCTCCCGGGGGGGATTAGGAGAGACCCAGTACTTC.

The chain carries TRBV7-9 and TRBJ2-5; D is perhaps TRBD1 (5 bases). The CDR3 spans 13 residues. V was clipped by 2 bases and J by 5 bases, with 9 bases between them. Germline assignment: CDR1 SEHNR and CDR2 FQNEAQ (reference sequence). The CDR3 protein is CASSLRQRETQYF. CDR3 DNA sequence: TGTGCCAGCAGCTTAAGACAGAGGGAGACCCAGTACTTC.

This clone occurred a few times. The chain uses TRBV7-3 and TRBJ1-1, with D perhaps matching TRBD1 (5 bases). The germline V gene has CDR1 SGHTA and CDR2 FQGTGA. The CDR3 runs to 15 residues. Trimming took off 1 base at V and 1 base at J, with 10 bases between the two ends. The CDR3 DNA follows: TGTGCCAGCAGCTTAAACCCGGGGGGGAACACTGAAGCTTTCTTT. Translated, it gives CASSLNPGGNTEAFF.

This clone was seen a few times. The same CDR3 is also encoded by other DNA sequences in this sample. The gene calls are TRBV7-9 and TRBJ1-1; 9 bases are a match to TRBD1. The CDR3 contains 14 residues. Germline V gene lookup returns CDR1 SEHNR and CDR2 FQNEAQ (reference sequence). Unmatched junction bases numbered 3, after V lost 4 bases and J lost 3 bases. The CDR3 nucleotides are TGTGCCAGCAGCTCGGGACAGGGAGACACTGAAGCTTTCTTT. It yields the protein CASSSGQGDTEAFF.

The chain has TRBV6-5 and TRBJ1-2; D not certain. V dropped 6 bases and J dropped 5 bases, with 13 bases sitting between them. From germline, CDR1 is MNHEY and CDR2 SVGAGI. The CDR3 spans 13 residues. Here the CDR3 reads CASRWQETYGYTF. The CDR3 region has the DNA TGTGCCAGCAGGTGGCAGGAAACATATGGCTACACCTTC.

The genes are TRBV29-1 and TRBJ1-1, with D possibly being TRBD1 (6 bases). In germline, CDR1 is SQVTM, CDR2 ANQGSEA. This CDR3 is built from 13 residues. The ends were cut back, 8 bases at V and 5 bases at J, with 18 bases in the middle. For the CDR3, the DNA is TGCAGCTCTAAAGGGGGAGTGGGAACTGAAGCTTTCTTT. Translating it yields CSSKGGVGTEAFF.